This T cell receptor (beta chain) stems from a study of immune heterogeneity within non-small cell lung tumors. On the study more broadly: Tumor histology was classified as squamous cell carcinoma in several cases, non-squamous carcinoma in under 11 and not otherwise specified in 1.

Template input was genomic DNA from bulk tumor (roughly 630 ng per sample). Several biopsies per primary tumor were taken during surgery, spaced as far apart as possible. It was patients with untreated, newly diagnosed non-small cell lung cancer who underwent curative surgery. Multiplex PCR employing 32 V and 13 J primers generated amplicons of the TCR beta CDR3. TCRdb redid the calling of the multiplex PCR reads with MiXCR, one entry per CDR3 protein. The sample holds more than 10,000 distinct CDR3 sequences, roughly 23% seen once. Trimming took 7 bases from V and 3 from J; bases not matched to a gene: 4. Germline V gene data show CDR1 as DFQATT and CDR2 as SNEGSKA (reference sequence). The CDR3 covers 12 residues. This clonotype was recorded many times.

Sequencing input: lung tumor tissue. The chain uses TRBV20-1 and TRBJ2-3; 7 bases agree with TRBD2. The receptor was derived from a man in his forties or fifties with non-small cell lung cancer. The CDR3 nucleotides are TGCAGTGTGTCCGGGAGGACAGATACGCAGTATTTT. Amino acid sequence: CSVSGRTDTQYF.